The subject of this entry is one T cell receptor (beta chain). What it recognizes is unknown. Germline CDR1 and CDR2: MRHNA and SNTAGT. With 2 bases clipped from V and 0 bases from J, the junction kept 2 bases outside the gene matches. CDR3 length: 16 amino acids. The data were produced by immunoSEQ multiplex PCR, yet TCRdb's version contains in-frame clones alone and is incomplete. The data contain fewer than 3,000 clones, 70% to 80% of them singletons. The sample comes from a study of chemoradiotherapy in HPV16-positive cancers. Across the whole study: A couple of HPV16-positive patients' cells yielded candidate HPV-specific clones and common motifs.

Study-level results: Candidate HPV-specific clones and E7-related TCR motifs grew in tumor during treatment. Functional assays defining HPV-specific T cells used only a couple of HPV16-positive patients. Better recurrence-free survival went with HPV-responsive T-cell expansion in HPV16-positive patients.

This clonotype was sampled from a human donor with HPV-associated anogenital cancer. The chain combines TRBV6-4 with TRBJ2-1, with 9 positions matching TRBD2. The material was tumor tissue, obtained from a patient who underwent chemoradiotherapy. The CDR3 nucleotides are TGTGCCAGCAGTGACCGCGGGGGGGGCTCCTACAATGAGCAGTTCTTC. It translates to CASSDRGGGSYNEQFF.